This is a list of T cell receptor beta chains from one sample in a study of shared clonotypes between healthy human individuals. Libraries were prepared by immunoSEQ multiplex PCR; TCRdb keeps only in-frame clonotypes and omits some of them. This sample has about 2.3 million clones, with 80% to 95% found just once. The specimen was naive CD4+ T cells from PBMCs. The receptor set was obtained from a man aged 18 to 29 in good health. Some clones in this sample may be carry-over from other donors' samples. CDR3s include the opening cysteine and the closing phenylalanine or tryptophan. The D gene is left open where the match is weak. Size is omitted from some rows. Given values are once, few, many or a class for expanded clones.

CDR3aa | CDR3nt | d_gene | v_gene | abundance | j_gene | len
CASSPGGSVYGYTF | TGTGCCAGCAGCCCTGGGGGATCGGTCTATGGCTACACCTTC | - | TRBV14 | - | TRBJ1-2 | 14
CASGPRAGGRNEQFF | TGTGCCAGCGGTCCTCGAGCGGGGGGGCGTAATGAGCAGTTCTTC | TRBD2 | TRBV9 | few | TRBJ2-1 | 15
CASGPTTRIQPQHF | TGTGCTAGTGGCCCAACCACGAGGATACAGCCCCAGCATTTT | - | TRBV12-5 | - | TRBJ1-5 | 14
CASSPRVSGDEAFF | TGTGCCAGCAGTCCAAGGGTTTCAGGGGACGAAGCTTTCTTT | - | TRBV27 | - | TRBJ1-1 | 14
CASSLVAAGGYEQYF | TGTGCCAGCAGCTTAGTTGCAGCGGGCGGCTACGAGCAGTACTTC | - | TRBV7-2 | - | TRBJ2-7 | 15
CASSARGRSYEQYF | TGTGCCAGCAGCGCTAGGGGGCGCTCCTACGAGCAGTACTTC | TRBD1 | TRBV9 | - | TRBJ2-7 | 14
CATSNQDNTEAFF | TGTGCCACATCTAACCAGGATAACACTGAAGCTTTCTTT | - | TRBV10-3 | - | TRBJ1-1 | 13
CASSSQGTLRNQPQHF | TGTGCCAGCTCATCACAGGGGACGTTAAGGAATCAGCCCCAGCATTTT | TRBD1 | TRBV18 | - | TRBJ1-5 | 16
CASSLQGTGELFF | TGTGCCAGCAGCTTACAGGGAACCGGGGAGCTGTTTTTT | - | TRBV7-3 | - | TRBJ2-2 | 13
CASSINSGGMNTEAFF | TGTGCCAGTAGTATCAACTCAGGGGGAATGAACACTGAAGCTTTCTTT | TRBD1 | TRBV19 | - | TRBJ1-1 | 16
CASSLGTVGDTQYF | TGCGCCAGCAGCTTGGGAACCGTTGGTGATACGCAGTATTTT | - | TRBV5-1 | - | TRBJ2-3 | 14
CASSGRVQETQYF | TGCGCCAGCAGCGGTCGGGTTCAAGAGACCCAGTACTTC | - | TRBV5-1 | once | TRBJ2-5 | 13
CASSQEGLAADNEQFF | TGCGCCAGCAGCCAGGAGGGACTAGCGGCAGACAATGAGCAGTTCTTC | TRBD2 | TRBV4-3 | - | TRBJ2-1 | 16
CSDQRPFYEQYF | TGTTCAGACCAACGGCCCTTCTACGAGCAGTACTTC | - | TRBV21-1 | once | TRBJ2-7 | 12
CASTGQTYGYTF | TGTGCCTCGACGGGACAGACATATGGCTACACCTTC | TRBD1 | TRBV28 | - | TRBJ1-2 | 12
CASSRELDRGRGYTF | TGTGCCAGCAGCCGTGAGCTGGACAGGGGGCGAGGCTACACCTTC | TRBD1 | TRBV5-8 | - | TRBJ1-2 | 15
CAWSVRGSTNEKLFF | TGTGCCTGGAGTGTACGGGGGTCAACTAATGAAAAACTGTTTTTT | - | TRBV30 | - | TRBJ1-4 | 15
CASSVPPSLGADTQYF | TGTGCCAGCAGTGTTCCGCCTAGCCTCGGAGCAGATACGCAGTATTTT | - | TRBV2 | - | TRBJ2-3 | 16
CAWSVLFLDSPLHF | TGTGCCTGGAGTGTTTTGTTCCTGGACTCGCCCCTCCACTTT | - | TRBV30 | - | TRBJ1-6 | 14
CAWAGNNQPQHF | TGTGCCTGGGCGGGCAACAATCAGCCCCAGCATTTT | - | TRBV30 | - | TRBJ1-5 | 12
CASSPLGLSYNEQFF | TGTGCCAGCTCACCACTAGGACTATCCTACAATGAGCAGTTCTTC | - | TRBV18 | - | TRBJ2-1 | 15
CASPTTGTRGVYGYTF | TGTGCCAGCCCGACAACCGGGACCCGAGGGGTCTATGGCTACACCTTC | - | TRBV25-1 | - | TRBJ1-2 | 16
CASSHIGTQYF | TGTGCCAGCAGTCATATTGGCACCCAGTACTTC | - | TRBV6-1 | - | TRBJ2-5 | 11
CASGGSGNTIYF | TGTGCCAGCGGAGGGTCTGGAAACACCATATATTTT | - | TRBV6-1 | - | TRBJ1-3 | 12
CASSPAPGGNQPQHF | TGTGCCAGCTCACCAGCCCCAGGGGGCAATCAGCCCCAGCATTTT | - | TRBV18 | - | TRBJ1-5 | 15
CASSQTNTDTQYF | TGCGCCAGCAGCCAGACAAACACAGATACGCAGTATTTT | - | TRBV4-1 | - | TRBJ2-3 | 13
CASSISQANYGYTF | TGTGCCAGTAGTATCTCACAAGCTAACTATGGCTACACCTTC | - | TRBV19 | - | TRBJ1-2 | 14
CATSFLGGTEAFF | TGTGCCACCAGCTTCCTTGGGGGTACTGAAGCTTTCTTT | - | TRBV15 | - | TRBJ1-1 | 13
CASSNPGLAGAYEQYF | TGTGCCAGTAGCAACCCGGGACTAGCGGGAGCCTACGAGCAGTACTTC | TRBD2 | TRBV19 | - | TRBJ2-7 | 16
CAWSVEQWGKLFF | TGTGCCTGGAGTGTAGAGCAGTGGGGAAAACTGTTTTTT | - | TRBV30 | - | TRBJ1-4 | 13
CASSVGKASNQPQHF | TGTGCCAGCAGCGTAGGGAAGGCAAGCAATCAGCCCCAGCATTTT | - | TRBV9 | - | TRBJ1-5 | 15
CASSLVVAGNTGELFF | TGCGCCAGCAGCTTGGTAGTAGCGGGCAACACCGGGGAGCTGTTTTTT | TRBD2 | TRBV5-1 | - | TRBJ2-2 | 16
CSVRDRGRQPQHF | TGCAGCGTCCGAGACAGGGGACGTCAGCCCCAGCATTTT | TRBD1 | TRBV29-1 | once | TRBJ1-5 | 13
CAWSSLAGAYEQYF | TGTGCCTGGAGTAGCCTAGCGGGAGCCTACGAGCAGTACTTC | TRBD2 | TRBV30 | - | TRBJ2-7 | 14
CASSSRGLSQPQHF | TGTGCCAGCAGTTCCAGGGGTTTGAGCCAGCCCCAGCATTTT | - | TRBV27 | - | TRBJ1-5 | 14
CASSFGTPGGPRKLFF | TGTGCCAGCAGCTTTGGAACCCCCGGGGGACCCCGAAAACTGTTTTTT | - | TRBV5-6 | - | TRBJ1-4 | 16
CASSLVRDSLYNEQFF | TGTGCCAGCAGCTTGGTGCGGGACAGTTTGTACAATGAGCAGTTCTTC | - | TRBV5-4 | - | TRBJ2-1 | 16
CASSLGHRGTYEQYF | TGTGCCAGCAGTTTAGGGCATCGGGGCACCTACGAGCAGTACTTC | - | TRBV28 | - | TRBJ2-7 | 15
CASSSPVAGGRETQYF | TGTGCCAGCAGCTCCCCCGTAGCGGGAGGGCGAGAGACCCAGTACTTC | TRBD2 | TRBV7-9 | - | TRBJ2-5 | 16
CASSLVGVQETQYF | TGTGCCAGCAGTTTGGTGGGGGTCCAAGAGACCCAGTACTTC | - | TRBV27 | - | TRBJ2-5 | 14
CASSTYAGTGVIWYF | TGTGCCAGCAGTACCTACGCCGGGACAGGGGTAATTTGGTATTTT | TRBD1 | TRBV28 | - | TRBJ1-5 | 15
CASSLTSVWDEQFF | TGCGCCAGCAGCTTGACTAGCGTCTGGGATGAGCAGTTCTTC | TRBD2 | TRBV5-1 | - | TRBJ2-1 | 14
CASSLEAVTEAFF | TGCGCCAGCAGCTTGGAGGCGGTTACTGAAGCTTTCTTT | - | TRBV5-1 | - | TRBJ1-1 | 13
CASSQVIQETQYF | TGCGCCAGCAGCCAAGTGATCCAAGAGACCCAGTACTTC | - | TRBV4-3 | - | TRBJ2-5 | 13
CASRGQGAGNTIYF | TGTGCCAGCAGGGGACAGGGGGCTGGAAACACCATATATTTT | TRBD1 | TRBV28 | - | TRBJ1-3 | 14
CASSSTSGQETQYF | TGCGCCAGCAGCTCGACTAGCGGACAAGAGACCCAGTACTTC | TRBD2 | TRBV5-1 | - | TRBJ2-5 | 14
CASSSGRGFNEQFF | TGTGCCAGCAGCAGCGGGAGAGGGTTCAATGAGCAGTTCTTC | TRBD2 | TRBV28 | - | TRBJ2-1 | 14
CASTPGPNQPQHF | TGTGCCAGCACCCCAGGGCCGAATCAGCCCCAGCATTTT | - | TRBV7-2 | - | TRBJ1-5 | 13
CASSPSGGILETQYF | TGTGCCAGCAGCCCTAGCGGGGGGATCCTAGAGACCCAGTACTTC | TRBD2 | TRBV7-6 | once | TRBJ2-5 | 15
CASSYSSGLNTEAFF | TGTGCCAGCAGTTACTCTTCAGGGTTGAACACTGAAGCTTTCTTT | - | TRBV6-5 | - | TRBJ1-1 | 15
CASTGQGLNEQFF | TGTGCCAGCACGGGACAGGGTCTGAATGAGCAGTTCTTC | TRBD1 | TRBV27 | - | TRBJ2-1 | 13
CASGGQRTQYF | TGTGCCAGCGGGGGTCAACGGACCCAGTACTTC | - | TRBV6-5 | - | TRBJ2-5 | 11
CASGLVPMAVTYEQYF | TGCGCCAGCGGTTTAGTCCCGATGGCGGTAACCTACGAGCAGTACTTC | - | TRBV5-1 | - | TRBJ2-7 | 16
CASETLRGGYTF | TGTGCCAGCGAGACCCTCAGAGGTGGCTACACCTTC | - | TRBV5-5 | - | TRBJ1-2 | 12